One TCR beta chain is described in this entry. This entry belongs to a study of T-cell memory formation after mild COVID-19. TCRdb reprocessed the 5' RACE reads via MiXCR and lists one record per CDR3 protein. This sample carries a few hundred thousand distinct CDR3 sequences, roughly 17% of them seen once, and the ten largest clones take more than 20%. Germline assignment: CDR1 MNHEY and CDR2 SVGEGT. The CDR3 consists of 14 residues. Trimming took off 2 bases at V and 4 bases at J, with 8 bases between the two ends. This chain connects TRBV6-2 or TRBV6-3 to TRBJ2-2; no clear D gene. Sequenced material: PBMCs or a T cell subset sorted from them (not recorded which). The source of this sequence is a man younger than 35 who had mild COVID-19 (a few samples of this study predate the infection). Cell type and time point are not known. CDR3 loop: CASSYSQSTGELFF. The CDR3 DNA sequence: TGTGCCAGCAGTTACAGTCAGAGCACCGGGGAGCTGTTTTTT.